This TCR beta chain derives from a study of T cells in Graves' hyperthyroidism and ophthalmopathy. Notes on the study in general: A model built on 13 V-J features separated ophthalmopathy from stable hyperthyroidism.

RNA transcripts were the template for amplifying TCR beta CDR3 regions. The study used the HTBI primer set for a first-round RT-PCR of the TCR CDR3. TCRdb itself ran the multiplex PCR reads through MiXCR, one entry per CDR3 protein. Of roughly 660,000 distinct CDR3 sequences in the sample, roughly 17% are singletons; the top ten hold around 15%. This clonotype was counted between two and nine times. The target antigen is unknown. This CDR3 region has 17 residues. V shed 6 bases and J 4 bases; nucleotides not matched to a gene: 12. The sequencing input was blood. The TCR sequence derives from a man in his fifties with Graves' hyperthyroidism. This chain joins TRBV12-3 or TRBV12-4 and TRBJ2-1; 10 nucleotides line up with TRBD2. The CDR3 nucleotides are TGTGCCAGCAGCTTTAGTCTGCGGACTAGCGGTTACAATGAGCAGTTCTTC. Protein product: CASSFSLRTSGYNEQFF.